One sample yielded the 13 T cell receptor beta chains listed below, sequenced in a study of blood T cell repertoires in COVID-19. TCRdb's table, derived via immunoSEQ multiplex PCR, lists solely in-frame clones and lacks some. This sample has some 490,000 clones; 80% to 90% occur once, and the top ten carry about 3.2%. The specimen was peripheral blood. These receptors were taken from a human donor in a cohort sampled during active COVID-19.

This rearrangement joins TRBV30 to TRBJ2-3, with D possibly being TRBD1 (6 bases). CDR3 size: 17 residues. The V end lost 0 bases, the J end lost 0 bases, and 16 bases lay between the germline ends. Germline V CDR1 and CDR2: GTSNPN, SVGIG (reference sequence). CDR3 nucleotide sequence: TGTGCCTGGAGTGTGGGCTTAGGGGGTAGCAGCACAGATACGCAGTATTTT. Residues: CAWSVGLGGSSTDTQYF.

The V call is TRBV19, the J call TRBJ2-7; 7 bases are shared with TRBD1. The CDR3 runs to 15 residues. Germline CDR1 is LNHDA and CDR2 is SQIVND (reference sequence). J gave up 3 bases and V 5 bases, and 10 bases lay outside the gene matches. For the CDR3, the DNA is TGTGCCAGTAGTTCGCCGGGACAGTCCCACTACGAGCAGTACTTC. It codes for CASSSPGQSHYEQYF. Based on the CDR3 plus reference TRBV19 and TRBJ2-7, the full variable domain is DGGITQSPKYLFRKEGQNVTLSCEQNLNHDAMYWYRQDPGQGLRLIYYSQIVNDFQKGDIAEGYSVSREKKESFPLTVTSAQKNPTAFYLCASSSPGQSHYEQYFGPGTRLTVT.

This rearrangement joins TRBV19 to TRBJ2-6; TRBD2 matches at 13 bases. Germline assignment: CDR1 LNHDA and CDR2 SQIVND (reference sequence). The CDR3 runs to 20 residues. V trimming: 4 bases; J trimming: 0 bases; junction bases outside the gene matches: 9. The CDR3 sequence: CASSKTSGRARVSGANVLTF. The CDR3 DNA follows: TGTGCCAGTAGTAAAACTAGCGGGAGGGCTAGGGTCTCTGGGGCCAACGTCCTGACTTTC.

This clone appeared once. V gene TRBV2 combines with J gene TRBJ1-2, with TRBD1 as a possible D gene (6 bases). V gave up 10 bases and J gave up 3 bases, with 15 bases separating them. Germline CDR1 SNHLY, CDR2 FYNNEI. CDR3 length: 13 residues. CDR3 sequence (DNA): TGTGCCACCCGACCCACAGGGCACTATGGCTACACCTTC. Translation: CATRPTGHYGYTF.

The CDR3 nucleotides read TGCGCCAGCAGCCCTAACCTTCAAGAGACCCAGTACTTC. It encodes CASSPNLQETQYF. The gene calls are TRBV5-1 and TRBJ2-5; no firm D call. This CDR3 has 13 amino acids. The V end lost 4 bases, the J end lost 2 bases, and 9 bases lay between the germline ends. Germline V CDR1 and CDR2: SGHRS, YFSETQ.

V and J are TRBV5-1 and TRBJ2-5; 14 positions match TRBD2. Germline CDR1 reads SGHRS; CDR2 reads YFSETQ. The ends lost 4 bases at V and 5 bases at J; junction bases unmatched: 4. The CDR3 totals 15 residues. The CDR3 region is CASSTTSGRAETQYF. The DNA of the CDR3 is TGCGCCAGCAGCACGACTAGCGGGAGGGCCGAGACCCAGTACTTC.

The chain is built from TRBV29-1 and TRBJ1-1; a weak D match, TRBD1 (5 bases). The CDR3 length is 12 residues. Germline CDR1 and CDR2: SQVTM and ANQGSEA. The V end lost 8 bases, the J end lost 4 bases, and 14 bases lay between the germline ends. CDR3 sequence (DNA): TGCAGCACCGGAGGGGCGATCACTGAAGCTTTCTTT. It specifies CSTGGAITEAFF.

Turning to this clone: At one end the junction does not follow the germline gene, possibly because of a read error. The genes are TRBV7-9 and TRBJ2-2; TRBD1 matches at 8 bases. The CDR3 length is 15 residues. In germline, CDR1 is SEHNR, CDR2 FQNEAQ (reference sequence). The CDR3 DNA reads as TGTGCCAGCAGCTGGACAGGGTCGAAGACCGGGGAGCTGTTTTTT. Its translation: CASSWTGSKTGELFF.

This clone was counted between two and nine times. The V and J genes are TRBV9 and TRBJ1-2, with 7 nucleotides matching TRBD1. V was pared by 5 bases and J by 10 bases, with 11 bases of the junction left unmatched. The CDR3 totals 13 residues. Germline CDR1 reads SGDLS; CDR2 reads YYNGEE. CDR3: CASSRPGQMDYTF. The CDR3 region has the DNA TGTGCCAGCAGTCGGCCGGGACAGATGGACTACACCTTC.

This chain connects TRBV5-1 to TRBJ2-5; D gene uncertain. Germline V gene sequence: CDR1 SGHRS, CDR2 YFSETQ. Trimming pared 0 bases from V and 1 base from J, leaving 10 bases between. The length of the CDR3 is 15 residues. In DNA form, the CDR3 reads TGCGCCAGCAGCTTGGCCCAGGTGGGCCAAGAGACCCAGTACTTC. It is translated as CASSLAQVGQETQYF.

This rearrangement joins TRBV11-2 to TRBJ1-4, with 8 bases matching TRBD1. After removal of 5 bases from V and 8 bases from J, the junction contained 7 bases not matched to a gene. CDR3 length: 14 residues. Germline V CDR1 and CDR2: SGHAT, FQNNGV. The CDR3 coding sequence is TGTGCCAGCAGCAGAGGACAGGGAGGAGAAAAACTGTTTTTT. It is translated as CASSRGQGGEKLFF.

The V and J genes are TRBV5-4 and TRBJ1-1; no clear D. CDR1 is SGHNT, CDR2 YYREEE, per germline (reference sequence). CDR3 size: 13 residues. Deletions cut 0 bases from V and 1 base from J, with 4 bases between. CDR3 DNA: TGTGCCAGCAGCTTGGGCGGGAACACTGAAGCTTTCTTT. Translated: CASSLGGNTEAFF.

Of note for this clone: Other DNA sequences in the same sample also yield this CDR3. This chain uses TRBV19 with TRBJ2-1; a possible D gene is TRBD2 (7 bases). Germline lookup yields CDR1 LNHDA and CDR2 SQIVND (reference sequence). This CDR3 is built from 16 residues. The V end lost 3 bases, the J end lost 3 bases, and 15 bases lay between the germline ends. The CDR3 loop reads CASSISRGAGYNEQFF. The CDR3 nucleotides are TGTGCCAGTAGTATTTCTCGGGGGGCGGGCTACAATGAGCAGTTCTTC.